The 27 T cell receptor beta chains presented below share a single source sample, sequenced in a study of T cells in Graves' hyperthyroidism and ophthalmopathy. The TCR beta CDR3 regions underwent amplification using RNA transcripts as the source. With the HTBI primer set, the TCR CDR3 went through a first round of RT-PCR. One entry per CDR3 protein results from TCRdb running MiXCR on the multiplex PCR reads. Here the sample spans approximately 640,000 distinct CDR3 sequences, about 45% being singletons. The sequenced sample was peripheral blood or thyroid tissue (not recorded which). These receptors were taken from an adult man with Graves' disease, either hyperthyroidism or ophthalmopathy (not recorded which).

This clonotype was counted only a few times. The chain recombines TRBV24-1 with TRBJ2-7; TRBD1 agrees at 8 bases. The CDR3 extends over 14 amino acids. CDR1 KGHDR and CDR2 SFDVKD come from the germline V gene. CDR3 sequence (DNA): TGTGCTAGAGATCCGTGGACAGGGAAGGACGAGCAGTACTTC. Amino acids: CARDPWTGKDEQYF.

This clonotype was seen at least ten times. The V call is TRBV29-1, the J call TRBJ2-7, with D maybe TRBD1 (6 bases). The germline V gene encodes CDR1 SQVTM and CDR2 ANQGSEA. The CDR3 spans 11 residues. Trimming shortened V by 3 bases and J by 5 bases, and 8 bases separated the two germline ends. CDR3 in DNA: TGCAGCGTTGACAGGGGCCACGAGCAGTACTTC. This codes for CSVDRGHEQYF.

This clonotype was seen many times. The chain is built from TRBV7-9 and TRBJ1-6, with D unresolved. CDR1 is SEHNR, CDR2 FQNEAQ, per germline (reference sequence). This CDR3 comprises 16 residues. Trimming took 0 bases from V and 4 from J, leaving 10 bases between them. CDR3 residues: CASSLAPAPYNSPLHF. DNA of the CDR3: TGTGCCAGCAGCTTAGCCCCAGCGCCTTATAATTCACCCCTCCACTTT. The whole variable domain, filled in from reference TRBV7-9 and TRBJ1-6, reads DTGVSQNPRHKITKRGQNVTFRCDPISEHNRLYWYRQTLGQGPEFLTYFQNEAQLEKSRLLSDRFSAERPKGSFSTLEIQRTEQGDSAMYLCASSLAPAPYNSPLHFGNGTRLTVT.

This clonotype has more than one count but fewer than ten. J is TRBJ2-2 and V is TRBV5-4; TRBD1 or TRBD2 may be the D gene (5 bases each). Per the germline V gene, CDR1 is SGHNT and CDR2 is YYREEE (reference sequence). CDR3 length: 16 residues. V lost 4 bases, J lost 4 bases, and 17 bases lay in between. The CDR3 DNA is TGTGCCAGCAGCGGTTCAGGGCTAGCTTTCACCGGGGAGCTGTTTTTT. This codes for CASSGSGLAFTGELFF.

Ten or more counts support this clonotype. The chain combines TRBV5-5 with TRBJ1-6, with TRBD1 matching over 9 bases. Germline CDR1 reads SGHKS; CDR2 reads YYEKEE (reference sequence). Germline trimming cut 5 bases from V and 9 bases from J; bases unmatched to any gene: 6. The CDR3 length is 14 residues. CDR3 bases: TGTGCCAGCAGACCACCGGGACAGGGTTCACCCCTCCACTTT. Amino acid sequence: CASRPPGQGSPLHF.

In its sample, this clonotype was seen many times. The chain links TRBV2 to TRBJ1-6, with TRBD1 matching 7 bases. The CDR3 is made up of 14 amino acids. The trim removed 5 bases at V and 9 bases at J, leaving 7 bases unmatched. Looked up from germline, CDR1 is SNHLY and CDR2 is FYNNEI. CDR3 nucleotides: TGTGCCAGCAGTACTCCAGGGGGGACTTCACCCCTCCACTTT. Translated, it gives CASSTPGGTSPLHF.

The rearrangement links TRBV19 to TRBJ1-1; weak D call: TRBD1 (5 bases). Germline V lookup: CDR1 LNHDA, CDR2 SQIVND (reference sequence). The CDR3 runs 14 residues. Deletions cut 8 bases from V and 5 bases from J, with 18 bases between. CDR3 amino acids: CASGALNSGTEAFF. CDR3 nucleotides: TGTGCCAGTGGGGCACTCAATTCCGGTACTGAAGCTTTCTTT.

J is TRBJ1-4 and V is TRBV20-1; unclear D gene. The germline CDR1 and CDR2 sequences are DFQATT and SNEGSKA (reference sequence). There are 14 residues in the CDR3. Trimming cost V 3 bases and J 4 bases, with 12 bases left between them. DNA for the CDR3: TGCAGTGCTAGTATGGACGGCATTAATGAAAAACTGTTTTTT. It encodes CSASMDGINEKLFF.

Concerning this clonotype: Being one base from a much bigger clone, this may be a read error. The CDR3 nucleotides are TGTGCCAGCAGCCCCGGGGTCCATGGCTACACCTTC. Protein product: CASSPGVHGYTF. The chain combines TRBV11-1 with TRBJ1-2, with D unclear. Germline loops: CDR1 SGHAT, CDR2 FQDESV (reference sequence). The V end lost 5 bases, the J end lost 6 bases, and 10 bases lay between the germline ends. The CDR3 is 12 residues long.

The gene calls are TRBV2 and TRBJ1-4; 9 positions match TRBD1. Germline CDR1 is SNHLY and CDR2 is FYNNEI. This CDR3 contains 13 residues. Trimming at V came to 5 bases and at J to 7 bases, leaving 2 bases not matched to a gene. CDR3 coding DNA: TGTGCCAGCAGTCGGACAGGGGTTGAAAAACTGTTTTTT. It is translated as CASSRTGVEKLFF.

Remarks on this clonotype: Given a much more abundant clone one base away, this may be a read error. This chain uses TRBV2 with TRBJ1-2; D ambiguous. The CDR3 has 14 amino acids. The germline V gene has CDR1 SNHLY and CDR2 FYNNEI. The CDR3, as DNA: TGTGCCAGCGGTGAGACCCATACTAACTATGGCTACACCTTC. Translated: CASGETHTNYGYTF.

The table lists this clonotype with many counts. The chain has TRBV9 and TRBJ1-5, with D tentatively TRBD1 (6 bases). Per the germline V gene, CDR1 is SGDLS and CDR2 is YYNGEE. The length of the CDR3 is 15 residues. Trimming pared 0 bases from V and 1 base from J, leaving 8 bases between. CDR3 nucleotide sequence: TGTGCCAGCAGCGTAGAGGGGGGAAGCAATCAGCCCCAGCATTTT. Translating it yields CASSVEGGSNQPQHF.

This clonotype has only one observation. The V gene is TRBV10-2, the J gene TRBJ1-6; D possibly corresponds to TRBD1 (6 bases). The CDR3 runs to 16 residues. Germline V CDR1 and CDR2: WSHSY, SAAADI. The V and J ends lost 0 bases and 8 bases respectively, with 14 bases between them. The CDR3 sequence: CASSESKPGVYSPLHF. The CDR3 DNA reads TGCGCCAGCAGTGAGTCGAAGCCAGGGGTTTATTCACCCCTCCACTTT.

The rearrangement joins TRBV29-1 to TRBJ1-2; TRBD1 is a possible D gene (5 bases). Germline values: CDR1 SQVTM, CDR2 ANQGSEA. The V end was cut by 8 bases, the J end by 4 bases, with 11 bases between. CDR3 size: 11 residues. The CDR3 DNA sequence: TGCAGCATCACAGGAGGCTATGGCTACACCTTC. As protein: CSITGGYGYTF.

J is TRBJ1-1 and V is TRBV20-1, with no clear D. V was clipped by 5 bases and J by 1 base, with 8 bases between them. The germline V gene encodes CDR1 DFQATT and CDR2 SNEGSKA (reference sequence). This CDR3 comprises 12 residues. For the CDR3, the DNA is TGCAGTGCTTTCGCGGGGAACACTGAAGCTTTCTTT. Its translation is CSAFAGNTEAFF.

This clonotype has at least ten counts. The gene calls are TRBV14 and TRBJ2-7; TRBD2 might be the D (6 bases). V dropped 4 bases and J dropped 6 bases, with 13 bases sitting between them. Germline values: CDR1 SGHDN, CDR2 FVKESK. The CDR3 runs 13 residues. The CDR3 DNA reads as TGTGCCAGCAGCCGCCAGCTGGGAGGCGAGCAGTACTTC. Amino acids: CASSRQLGGEQYF.

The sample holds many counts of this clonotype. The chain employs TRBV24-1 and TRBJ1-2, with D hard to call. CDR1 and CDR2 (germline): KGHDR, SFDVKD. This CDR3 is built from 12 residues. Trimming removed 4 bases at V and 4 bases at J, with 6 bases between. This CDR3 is CATSDGTYGYTF. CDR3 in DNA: TGTGCCACCAGTGACGGAACCTATGGCTACACCTTC.

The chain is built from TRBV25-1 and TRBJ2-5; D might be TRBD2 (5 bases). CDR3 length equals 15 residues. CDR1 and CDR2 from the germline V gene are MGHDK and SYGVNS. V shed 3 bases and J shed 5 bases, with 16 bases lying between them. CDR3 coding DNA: TGTGCCAGCAGTGATCCGGCGGGCAGAGGGGAGACCCAGTACTTC. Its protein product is CASSDPAGRGETQYF.

The CDR3 protein is CATSARQGAGYGYTF. The CDR3 DNA reads TGTGCCACCAGTGCTCGGCAGGGGGCAGGGTATGGCTACACCTTC. V and J are TRBV24-1 and TRBJ1-2; TRBD1 agrees at 8 bases. The junction had 9 bases not matched to a gene; V was cut back by 5 bases and J by 5 bases. Per germline, CDR1 KGHDR and CDR2 SFDVKD. The CDR3 loop spans 15 amino acids.

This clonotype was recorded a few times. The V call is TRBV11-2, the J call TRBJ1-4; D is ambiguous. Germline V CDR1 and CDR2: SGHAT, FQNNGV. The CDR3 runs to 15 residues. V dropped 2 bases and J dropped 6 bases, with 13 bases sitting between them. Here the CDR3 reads CASSLSLAWDEKLFF. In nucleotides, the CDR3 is TGTGCCAGCAGCTTAAGCTTGGCATGGGATGAAAAACTGTTTTTT.

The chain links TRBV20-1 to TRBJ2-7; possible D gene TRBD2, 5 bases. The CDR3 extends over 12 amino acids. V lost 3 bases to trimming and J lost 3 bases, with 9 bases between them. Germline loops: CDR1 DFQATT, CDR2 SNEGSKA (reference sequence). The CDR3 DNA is TGCAGTGCTAGGCGCACTAGCTACGAGCAGTACTTC. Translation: CSARRTSYEQYF.

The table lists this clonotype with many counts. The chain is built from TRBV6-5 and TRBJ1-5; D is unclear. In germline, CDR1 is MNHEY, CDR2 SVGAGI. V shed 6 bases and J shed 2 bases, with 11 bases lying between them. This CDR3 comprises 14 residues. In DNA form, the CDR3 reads TGTGCCAGCAGACCCCCGAGGGGCAATCAGCCCCAGCATTTT. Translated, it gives CASRPPRGNQPQHF.

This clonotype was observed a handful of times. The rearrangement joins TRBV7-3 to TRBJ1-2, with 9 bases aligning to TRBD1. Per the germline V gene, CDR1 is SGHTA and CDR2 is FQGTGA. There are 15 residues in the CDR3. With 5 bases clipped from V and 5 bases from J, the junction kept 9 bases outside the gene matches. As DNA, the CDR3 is TGTGCCAGCAGCCCCGGACAGGGGAAGTTTTATGGCTACACCTTC. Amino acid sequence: CASSPGQGKFYGYTF.

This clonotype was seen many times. The CDR3 DNA reads as TGTGCCAGCAGTACGACAAAAAACTATGGCTACACCTTC. Its protein product is CASSTTKNYGYTF. This chain uses TRBV2 with TRBJ1-2; D ambiguous. V lost 5 bases, J lost 2 bases, and 9 bases lay in between. The CDR3 runs 13 residues. Germline CDR1 reads SNHLY; CDR2 reads FYNNEI.

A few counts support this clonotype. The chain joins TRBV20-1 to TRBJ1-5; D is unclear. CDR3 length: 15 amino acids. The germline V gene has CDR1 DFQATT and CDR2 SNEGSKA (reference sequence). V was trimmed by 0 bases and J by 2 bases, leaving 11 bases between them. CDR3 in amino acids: CSARDEGIGNQPQHF. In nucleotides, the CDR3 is TGCAGTGCTAGAGATGAGGGAATTGGCAATCAGCCCCAGCATTTT.

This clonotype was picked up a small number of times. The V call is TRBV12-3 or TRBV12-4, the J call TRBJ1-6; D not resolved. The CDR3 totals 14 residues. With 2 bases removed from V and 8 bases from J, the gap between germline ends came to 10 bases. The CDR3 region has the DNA TGTGCCAGCAGTTTACGAGACGGAGATTCACCCCTCCACTTT. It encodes CASSLRDGDSPLHF.

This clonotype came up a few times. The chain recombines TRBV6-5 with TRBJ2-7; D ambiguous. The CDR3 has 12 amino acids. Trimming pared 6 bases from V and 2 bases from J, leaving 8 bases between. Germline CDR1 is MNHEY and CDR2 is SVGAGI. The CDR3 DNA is TGTGCCAGCAGAATAGCTACCTACGAGCAGTACTTC. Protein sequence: CASRIATYEQYF.